Each of the 27 T cell receptor beta chains below was sequenced from the same sample in a study of cytomegalovirus exposure and HLA in healthy donors. The PCR was carried out with 60 Vbeta primers and 13 Jbeta primers. Assay: immunoSEQ multiplex PCR; the TCRdb copy retains only in-frame clones and omits some. The table has 140,000 or so clones, 75% to 90% seen once; the top ten hold 2.5% to 3.5%. Sequencing input: PBMCs. The receptors shown here come from a woman younger than 45 in good health and CMV-seronegative.

The chain employs TRBV19 and TRBJ1-5; the D is unclear. The V end was cut by 2 bases, the J end by 4 bases, with 15 bases between. The CDR3 has 16 amino acids. CDR1 is LNHDA, CDR2 SQIVND, per germline (reference sequence). The chain's CDR3 is CASSITQLSVNQPQHF. The CDR3 DNA follows: TGTGCCAGTAGTATAACACAGCTTTCGGTTAATCAGCCCCAGCATTTT.

This clone occurred a few times. The V call is TRBV5-1, the J call TRBJ1-1; D unclear. Germline values: CDR1 SGHRS, CDR2 YFSETQ. The CDR3 has 13 residues. Trimming left V 2 bases short and J 1 base short, with 6 bases between. The CDR3 DNA reads TGCGCCAGCAGCTTCACCGGGAACACTGAAGCTTTCTTT. This translates into CASSFTGNTEAFF.

The V and J genes are TRBV5-1 and TRBJ2-5, with 7 bases aligning to TRBD1. Germline assignment: CDR1 SGHRS and CDR2 YFSETQ. J was trimmed by 4 bases and V by 0 bases; bases with no gene match: 9. The CDR3 spans 16 residues. CDR3 bases: TGCGCCAGCAGCTTGGGAGGTACAGGGGATGGAGAGACCCAGTACTTC. Its translation is CASSLGGTGDGETQYF.

The V and J genes are TRBV5-1 and TRBJ1-4, with 8 bases aligning to TRBD1. Germline CDR1 SGHRS, CDR2 YFSETQ. The V segment lost 7 bases and the J segment 8 bases; nucleotides outside the gene matches: 7. The length of the CDR3 is 13 residues. The DNA of the CDR3 is TGCGCCAGCGCGGACAGGGTTAGGGAAAAACTGTTTTTT. Protein product: CASADRVREKLFF.

V usage is TRBV7-2 and J usage is TRBJ2-4, with 13 nucleotides matching TRBD2. This CDR3 has 19 residues. Germline V gene sequence: CDR1 SGHTA, CDR2 FQGNSA. The trim removed 4 bases at V and 0 bases at J, leaving 9 bases unmatched. The CDR3 nucleotides read TGTGCCAGCAGCTCCCCGCGGACTAGCGGGGGTATAGCCAAAAACATTCAGTACTTC. Its protein is CASSSPRTSGGIAKNIQYF.

This rearrangement joins TRBV30 to TRBJ2-3, with TRBD2 identical over 7 bases. This CDR3 comprises 16 residues. Germline CDR1 is GTSNPN and CDR2 is SVGIG (reference sequence). Trimming cost V 3 bases and J 8 bases; bases outside gene matches: 17. The CDR3 spells CAWSGLMAGEGGTQYF. As DNA, the CDR3 is TGTGCCTGGAGCGGCCTTATGGCGGGAGAGGGAGGTACGCAGTATTTT.

This clone was counted only a few times. V and J are TRBV6-1 and TRBJ2-7, with D uncertain. Germline values: CDR1 MNHNS, CDR2 SASEGT. This CDR3 is 15 amino acids long. V dropped 1 base and J dropped 3 bases, with 13 bases sitting between them. The CDR3 nucleotides are TGTGCCAGCAGTGAAGATTTGGGCAGAATCTACGAGCAGTACTTC. The encoded protein is CASSEDLGRIYEQYF.

V usage is TRBV7-2 and J usage is TRBJ2-1; 10 nucleotides match TRBD1. This CDR3 has 15 residues. J lost 3 bases, V lost 5 bases, and 4 bases had no gene match. Germline V CDR1 and CDR2: SGHTA, FQGNSA. In DNA, the CDR3 is TGTGCCAGCAGCGAGGACAGGGGGAGCTACAATGAGCAGTTCTTC. Protein product: CASSEDRGSYNEQFF.

This chain links TRBV29-1 with TRBJ2-3; the D gene is possibly TRBD2 (6 bases). Between the trimmed V and J ends, which lost 1 base and 4 bases, there was a span of 15 bases. Germline values: CDR1 SQVTM, CDR2 ANQGSEA. This CDR3 has 15 residues. CDR3: CSVEAAYAGSDTQYF. DNA of the CDR3: TGCAGCGTTGAAGCGGCCTACGCGGGGTCAGATACGCAGTATTTT.

The chain joins TRBV29-1 to TRBJ2-7, with D unresolved. Germline CDR1 SQVTM, CDR2 ANQGSEA. V was trimmed by 2 bases and J by 2 bases, leaving 10 bases between them. The CDR3 runs 13 residues. The CDR3 DNA sequence: TGCAGCGTTGAAATAGGCGACACCTACGAGCAGTACTTC. Its protein is CSVEIGDTYEQYF.

This rearrangement joins TRBV11-2 to TRBJ2-3, with D possibly being TRBD2 (5 bases). V was clipped by 4 bases and J by 8 bases, with 13 bases between them. The CDR3 is made up of 13 amino acids. The germline CDR1 and CDR2 sequences are SGHAT and FQNNGV. This chain's CDR3 is CASSSNVEVTQYF. The CDR3 region has the DNA TGTGCCAGCAGCTCGAACGTGGAGGTTACGCAGTATTTT.

V is TRBV18 and J is TRBJ2-5, with 7 bases matching TRBD1. Germline lookup yields CDR1 KGHSH and CDR2 LQKENI. J gave up 1 base and V 3 bases, and 11 bases lay outside the gene matches. The CDR3 runs to 17 residues. This CDR3 is CASSPPSGGDFQETQYF. CDR3 nucleotides: TGTGCCAGCTCACCCCCTTCAGGGGGAGATTTCCAAGAGACCCAGTACTTC.

This clone was seen a single time. The chain is built from TRBV5-1 and TRBJ2-3; D is perhaps TRBD2 (5 bases). The CDR3 contains 15 residues. Germline CDR1 SGHRS, CDR2 YFSETQ. The V end was cut by 0 bases, the J end by 4 bases, with 12 bases between. CDR3 sequence: CASSLGPAAADTQYF. CDR3 DNA sequence: TGCGCCAGCAGCTTGGGGCCAGCGGCCGCAGATACGCAGTATTTT.

This rearrangement joins TRBV7-7 to TRBJ2-7; D possibly corresponds to TRBD1 (5 bases). The germline V gene encodes CDR1 SSHAT and CDR2 FNYEAQ (reference sequence). The length of the CDR3 is 15 residues. The ends were cut back, 1 base at V and 5 bases at J, with 15 bases in the middle. The CDR3 spells CASSLDGRAFDEQYF. CDR3 nucleotides: TGTGCCAGCAGCTTAGACGGCAGGGCGTTCGACGAGCAGTACTTC. The variable domain in full, with the rest retrieved from reference TRBV7-7 and TRBJ2-7, is GAGVSQSPRYKVTKRGQDVTLRCDPISSHATLYWYQQALGQGPEFLTYFNYEAQPDKSGLPSDRFSAERPEGSISTLTIQRTEQRDSAMYRCASSLDGRAFDEQYFGPGTRLTVT.

This chain links TRBV30 with TRBJ1-5, with D perhaps TRBD1 (5 bases). The V gene's germline CDR1 is GTSNPN and CDR2 SVGIG (reference sequence). Deletions cut 1 base from V and 2 bases from J, with 15 bases between. The CDR3 has 16 amino acids. The CDR3 DNA sequence: TGTGCCTGGAGTGACGAAACAGGTGCTGGCAATCAGCCCCAGCATTTT. Its translation is CAWSDETGAGNQPQHF. The full variable domain, rest sourced from reference TRBV30 and TRBJ1-5, is SQTIHQWPATLVQPVGSPLSLECTVEGTSNPNLYWYRQAAGRGLQLLFYSVGIGQISSEVPQNLSASRPQDRQFILSSKKLLLSDSGFYLCAWSDETGAGNQPQHFGDGTRLSIL.

This sequence joins TRBV7-9 and TRBJ2-3; 7 nucleotides agree with TRBD1. The germline V gene has CDR1 SEHNR and CDR2 FQNEAQ (reference sequence). The CDR3 contains 15 residues. V dropped 6 bases and J dropped 5; count of bases not matched to a gene: 11. The DNA for the CDR3 is TGTGCCAGCAGACCTCTGACAGGGTGGGAAGATACGCAGTATTTT. This codes for CASRPLTGWEDTQYF.

This chain uses TRBV6-5 with TRBJ2-5, with TRBD1 identical over 7 bases. Losses at the gene ends were 6 bases for V and 2 bases for J; bases not matched to a gene: 9. Germline lookup yields CDR1 MNHEY and CDR2 SVGAGI. This CDR3 is built from 15 residues. The CDR3 loop is CASRSLGTEQETQYF. The CDR3 nucleotides read TGTGCCAGCAGATCCCTCGGGACAGAACAAGAGACCCAGTACTTC.

The chain couples TRBV30 to TRBJ1-3; D ambiguous. Germline V lookup: CDR1 GTSNPN, CDR2 SVGIG (reference sequence). V lost 4 bases and J lost 4, with 8 bases in between. The length of the CDR3 is 12 residues. CDR3 sequence reads: CAWNPGGNTIYF. In DNA, the CDR3 is TGTGCCTGGAACCCAGGAGGAAACACCATATATTTT.

This clone has a single count. J is TRBJ1-4 and V is TRBV4-1, with TRBD1 as a possible D gene (5 bases). Trimming removed 4 bases at V and 2 bases at J, with 8 bases between. Looked up from germline, CDR1 is MGHRA and CDR2 is YSYEKL. The CDR3 spans 14 residues. In nucleotides, the CDR3 is TGCGCCAGCAGCCGCCGGGGGACTAATGAAAAACTGTTTTTT. It translates to CASSRRGTNEKLFF.

The chain uses TRBV30 and TRBJ2-7, with D maybe TRBD1 (5 bases). The CDR3 consists of 11 residues. The ends were cut back, 5 bases at V and 3 bases at J, with 8 bases in the middle. From germline, CDR1 is GTSNPN and CDR2 SVGIG (reference sequence). DNA for the CDR3: TGTGCCTGGGGAACAGGCTACGAGCAGTACTTC. It yields the protein CAWGTGYEQYF.

This clone has just a few counts. The chain joins TRBV11-2 to TRBJ2-1; 12 nucleotides line up with TRBD2. Per germline, CDR1 SGHAT and CDR2 FQNNGV. The CDR3 runs 17 residues. J was trimmed by 3 bases and V by 4 bases; bases with no gene match: 7. The CDR3 loop is CASSYRPGLAGYNEQFF. CDR3 nucleotides: TGTGCCAGCAGCTACCGACCGGGACTAGCGGGCTACAATGAGCAGTTCTTC.

The chain recombines TRBV6-5 with TRBJ1-5; 8 bases are shared with TRBD1. Germline CDR1 MNHEY, CDR2 SVGAGI. Trimming cost V 2 bases and J 4 bases; bases outside gene matches: 7. The CDR3 loop spans 16 amino acids. The CDR3 DNA reads as TGTGCCAGCAGTTACCCGACAGGGGTGGGGAATCAGCCCCAGCATTTT. This codes for CASSYPTGVGNQPQHF.

This clone has only one observation. The chain carries TRBV7-2 and TRBJ1-5; maybe TRBD1 (6 bases). Looked up from germline, CDR1 is SGHTA and CDR2 is FQGNSA. V was clipped by 5 bases and J by 0 bases, with 11 bases between them. The CDR3 length is 15 residues. The CDR3 region is CASSVRGNSNQPQHF. CDR3 sequence (DNA): TGTGCCAGCAGCGTCAGGGGAAATAGCAATCAGCCCCAGCATTTT.

This clone was detected only a few times. The chain links TRBV29-1 to TRBJ2-7; TRBD2 aligns across 10 bases. The CDR3 totals 14 residues. Germline trimming cut 5 bases from V and 5 bases from J; bases unmatched to any gene: 9. Germline CDR1 SQVTM, CDR2 ANQGSEA. CDR3 amino acids: CSVLAGVTLNEQYF. In DNA form, the CDR3 reads TGCAGCGTTCTAGCGGGAGTTACCTTGAACGAGCAGTACTTC.

This clone was recorded a few times. The chain links TRBV5-1 to TRBJ2-3; 11 bases agree with TRBD2. Germline lookup yields CDR1 SGHRS and CDR2 YFSETQ. The CDR3 spans 15 residues. With V trimmed by 4 bases and J by 1 base, 2 bases remained unmatched. The CDR3 bases are TGCGCCAGCAGCGGGACTAGCGGCGGCACAGATACGCAGTATTTT. It yields the protein CASSGTSGGTDTQYF.

J is TRBJ2-7 and V is TRBV7-2, with D unresolved. The CDR3 runs 11 residues. Germline V gene sequence: CDR1 SGHTA, CDR2 FQGNSA. The ends were cut back, 5 bases at V and 6 bases at J, with 8 bases in the middle. The CDR3 loop reads CASSLRSEQYF. Written as DNA, the CDR3 is TGTGCCAGCAGCCTCAGAAGCGAGCAGTACTTC. The complete variable domain, with remaining parts taken from reference TRBV7-2 and TRBJ2-7, reads GAGVSQSPSNKVTEKGKDVELRCDPISGHTALYWYRQSLGQGLEFLIYFQGNSAPDKSGLPSDRFSAERTGGSVSTLTIQRTQQEDSAVYLCASSLRSEQYFGPGTRLTVT.

The chain couples TRBV19 to TRBJ1-5; 7 nucleotides match TRBD1. The CDR3 runs to 15 residues. V dropped 7 bases and J dropped 4; count of bases not matched to a gene: 10. Germline V gives CDR1 LNHDA, CDR2 SQIVND (reference sequence). The CDR3 DNA reads as TGTGCCAGTAATCCGGGAGGGGGCGGGAATCAGCCCCAGCATTTT. Translating gives CASNPGGGGNQPQHF.